These 2 T cell receptor beta chains were sequenced from one sample in a study of T cell responses to AZD1222 COVID-19 vaccine. TCRdb's copy holds only in-frame clones and misses some; the assay was immunoSEQ multiplex PCR. The sample lists 100,000 to 150,000 clones; 80% to 90% were seen once. Material: peripheral blood, obtained on day 0 of AZD1222 vaccination. These receptor sequences come from an adult in good health.

This rearrangement joins TRBV30 to TRBJ1-6, with D perhaps TRBD1 (5 bases). Trimming stripped 0 bases from V and 10 bases from J, with 16 bases between. The CDR3 is 15 residues long. The germline gives CDR1 GTSNPN, CDR2 SVGIG (reference sequence). In nucleotides, the CDR3 is TGTGCCTGGAGTGTACTGGGGGGTCCTGTATCACCCCTCCACTTT. Translating gives CAWSVLGGPVSPLHF. Based on the CDR3 plus reference TRBV30 and TRBJ1-6, the full variable domain is SQTIHQWPATLVQPVGSPLSLECTVEGTSNPNLYWYRQAAGRGLQLLFYSVGIGQISSEVPQNLSASRPQDRQFILSSKKLLLSDSGFYLCAWSVLGGPVSPLHFGNGTRLTVT.

This chain joins TRBV7-3 and TRBJ2-7; TRBD2 is a possible D gene (6 bases). This CDR3 contains 13 residues. Germline CDR1 SGHTA, CDR2 FQGTGA. Trimming stripped 3 bases from V and 4 bases from J, with 10 bases between. For the CDR3, the DNA is TGTGCCAGCAGCTTTGAGGGAGGTTACGAGCAGTACTTC. As protein: CASSFEGGYEQYF.